These 29 T cell receptor beta chains were sequenced from one sample in a study of blood T cell repertoires in COVID-19. Generated by immunoSEQ multiplex PCR, the TCRdb table keeps only in-frame clones and is missing some. The table shows 35,000 to 50,000 clones, with roughly 92% occurring only once. Sequenced: peripheral blood. The receptors shown here come from a man aged 45-60 years with active COVID-19.

V and J are TRBV19 and TRBJ2-1, with 10 bases aligning to TRBD2. The CDR3 runs 15 residues. Looked up from germline, CDR1 is LNHDA and CDR2 is SQIVND (reference sequence). V was pared by 1 base and J by 6 bases, with 3 bases of the junction left unmatched. CDR3 coding DNA: TGTGCCAGTAGTATAGGGCTAGCGGGAGTCAATGAGCAGTTCTTC. Its protein is CASSIGLAGVNEQFF.

This chain links TRBV24-1 with TRBJ2-3, with 7 bases aligning to TRBD2. The trim removed 8 bases at V and 3 bases at J, leaving 4 bases unmatched. This CDR3 region has 13 residues. Germline V gene sequence: CDR1 KGHDR, CDR2 SFDVKD. The CDR3 DNA reads as TGTGCCACCACGGCTAGCGGAACAGATACGCAGTATTTT. This translates into CATTASGTDTQYF.

V usage is TRBV24-1 and J usage is TRBJ2-7, with D uncertain. Looked up from germline, CDR1 is KGHDR and CDR2 is SFDVKD. Trimming took 11 bases from V and 0 from J, leaving 13 bases between them. CDR3 length: 13 amino acids. CDR3 DNA sequence: TGTGCCATCCAGTCCAGGTCCTCCTACGAGCAGTACTTC. It translates to CAIQSRSSYEQYF.

This chain connects TRBV15 to TRBJ1-1; D remains unclear. The germline V gene encodes CDR1 LNHNV and CDR2 YYDKDF (reference sequence). CDR3 length: 15 residues. The germline V and J ends were trimmed by 8 bases and 3 bases, with 19 bases remaining between them. The chain's CDR3 is CATAPLGTGDTEAFF. Written as DNA, the CDR3 is TGTGCCACCGCCCCCCTTGGCACTGGAGACACTGAAGCTTTCTTT.

The chain is built from TRBV21-1 and TRBJ2-5; the table names TRBD2, a call not compared with the DNA. TRBV21-1 is a listed pseudogene. CDR3 length equals 14 residues. As DNA, the CDR3 is TGTGCCAGCAGCACTCGGACTCTTAGGGAGACCCAGTACTTC. Its protein is CASSTRTLRETQYF.

V and J are TRBV9 and TRBJ2-1; TRBD2 matches 11 bases. The junction had 9 bases not matched to a gene; V was cut back by 4 bases and J by 9 bases. The CDR3 spans 15 residues. The germline gives CDR1 SGDLS, CDR2 YYNGEE. CDR3: CASSLGTSGYGEQFF. The CDR3 region has the DNA TGTGCCAGCAGCCTAGGGACTAGCGGTTACGGTGAGCAGTTCTTC.

The V call is TRBV12-5, the J call TRBJ2-1; 8 bases align to TRBD2. This CDR3 comprises 17 residues. Unmatched junction bases numbered 7, after V lost 3 bases and J lost 0 bases. Germline lookup yields CDR1 LGHNT and CDR2 FRNRAP. The CDR3 loop is CASGFGTSGASYNEQFF. The DNA of the CDR3 is TGTGCTAGTGGTTTCGGAACTAGCGGCGCCTCCTACAATGAGCAGTTCTTC.

The chain is built from TRBV5-1 and TRBJ2-7; D is uncertain. Germline CDR1 and CDR2: SGHRS and YFSETQ. Trimming left V 1 base short and J 1 base short, with 9 bases between. This CDR3 spans 14 amino acids. Here the CDR3 reads CASSLIPGSYEQYF. CDR3 sequence (DNA): TGCGCCAGCAGCTTGATACCAGGTTCCTACGAGCAGTACTTC.

The V and J genes are TRBV6-2 or TRBV6-3 and TRBJ2-1; 13 bases are a match to TRBD2. J lost 2 bases, V lost 4 bases, and 14 bases had no gene match. Germline V gene sequence: CDR1 MNHEY, CDR2 SVGEGT. The CDR3 consists of 20 residues. The CDR3 nucleotides read TGTGCCAGCAGTTTCTCTACCTCCGGGACTAGCGGGACACCCTACAATGAGCAGTTCTTC. Amino acid sequence: CASSFSTSGTSGTPYNEQFF.

This chain links TRBV2 with TRBJ2-5, with D perhaps matching TRBD2 (5 bases). Germline CDR1 SNHLY, CDR2 FYNNEI. The V end lost 4 bases, the J end lost 5 bases, and 11 bases lay between the germline ends. CDR3 size: 13 residues. The CDR3 protein is CASSGRSGETQYF. As DNA, the CDR3 is TGTGCCAGCAGTGGTAGGTCGGGGGAGACCCAGTACTTC.

The chain links TRBV29-1 to TRBJ2-1, with D unresolved. Germline V CDR1 and CDR2: SQVTM, ANQGSEA. V lost 7 bases to trimming and J lost 5 bases, with 9 bases between them. The CDR3 covers 11 residues. The CDR3 nucleotides are TGCAGCGCCCCGAAGCACAATGAGCAGTTCTTC. The encoded protein is CSAPKHNEQFF.

This clone appeared a single time. The chain links TRBV18 to TRBJ1-1; TRBD1 agrees at 7 bases. There are 18 residues in the CDR3. CDR1 KGHSH and CDR2 LQKENI come from the germline V gene. J gave up 0 bases and V 2 bases, and 12 bases lay outside the gene matches. CDR3 sequence: CASSPGLLQGIVNTEAFF. CDR3 nucleotides: TGTGCCAGCTCACCAGGACTACTACAGGGGATCGTGAACACTGAAGCTTTCTTT.

This chain uses TRBV25-1 with TRBJ1-1; D remains unclear. V was trimmed by 0 bases and J by 1 base, leaving 6 bases between them. CDR1 is MGHDK, CDR2 SYGVNS, per germline. The CDR3 sequence is 14 residues long. As DNA, the CDR3 is TGTGCCAGCAGTGAATACGCAGGGAACACTGAAGCTTTCTTT. It yields the protein CASSEYAGNTEAFF.

CDR3 region: CASSQDPSGFGGELFF. The DNA for the CDR3 is TGCGCCAGCAGCCAAGATCCTAGCGGTTTCGGCGGGGAGCTGTTTTTT. This chain links TRBV4-1 with TRBJ2-2; 7 bases map to TRBD2. CDR3 length equals 16 residues. Trimming removed 0 bases from V and 7 bases from J; junction bases left unmatched: 8. Germline V gene lookup returns CDR1 MGHRA and CDR2 YSYEKL.

The chain employs TRBV4-2 and TRBJ2-1, with D unresolved. V lost 0 bases to trimming and J lost 0 bases, with 9 bases between them. Germline V gene data show CDR1 as LGHNA and CDR2 as YNFKEQ. This CDR3 is built from 16 residues. The CDR3 is CASSQETGDSYNEQFF. CDR3 DNA: TGTGCCAGCAGCCAAGAGACCGGAGACTCCTACAATGAGCAGTTCTTC.

CDR3 region: CASSPFIALAGSDTQYF. DNA for the CDR3: TGTGCCAGCAGTCCATTTATAGCACTAGCCGGGTCAGATACGCAGTATTTT. This chain uses TRBV27 with TRBJ2-3; tentatively, D is TRBD2 (6 bases). The V and J ends lost 5 bases and 4 bases respectively, with 22 bases between them. Germline-derived CDR1 and CDR2 are MNHEY and SMNVEV (reference sequence). The CDR3 has 17 amino acids.

The chain joins TRBV6-5 to TRBJ1-3; TRBD1 might be the D (6 bases). Germline V CDR1 and CDR2: MNHEY, SVGAGI. The CDR3 sequence is 14 residues long. Between the trimmed V and J ends, which lost 10 bases and 2 bases, there was a span of 15 bases. The CDR3 sequence is CATARQVPGNTIYF. The CDR3 DNA reads as TGTGCCACCGCCCGACAGGTCCCTGGAAACACCATATATTTT.

The rearrangement joins TRBV11-2 to TRBJ2-5; a weak D match, TRBD1 (5 bases). Per the germline V gene, CDR1 is SGHAT and CDR2 is FQNNGV. The ends were cut back, 7 bases at V and 5 bases at J, with 14 bases in the middle. This CDR3 contains 13 residues. This CDR3 reads CASTLGRDETQYF. CDR3 coding DNA: TGTGCCAGCACCCTGGGCAGGGATGAGACCCAGTACTTC.

The V call is TRBV9, the J call TRBJ2-1, with D unresolved. The CDR3 covers 14 residues. With 2 bases removed from V and 1 base from J, the gap between germline ends came to 7 bases. The germline CDR1 and CDR2 sequences are SGDLS and YYNGEE. The DNA of the CDR3 is TGTGCCAGCAGCGTGTCAGGTTCCTACAATGAGCAGTTCTTC. As protein: CASSVSGSYNEQFF.

The chain has TRBV6-5 and TRBJ1-1; D is unclear. Germline CDR1 reads MNHEY; CDR2 reads SVGAGI. The germline V and J ends were trimmed by 5 bases and 1 base, with 8 bases remaining between them. CDR3 length equals 13 residues. The CDR3 sequence: CASSPPGNTEAFF. The CDR3 DNA follows: TGTGCCAGCAGTCCCCCGGGGAACACTGAAGCTTTCTTT.

The chain recombines TRBV30 with TRBJ1-1; D is unclear. The length of the CDR3 is 13 residues. Between the trimmed V and J ends, which lost 2 bases and 3 bases, there was a span of 10 bases. The V gene's germline CDR1 is GTSNPN and CDR2 SVGIG (reference sequence). In nucleotides, the CDR3 is TGTGCCTGGAGTAATCTAATCGACACTGAAGCTTTCTTT. Translated, it gives CAWSNLIDTEAFF.

This sequence joins TRBV18 and TRBJ2-1; the D gene is possibly TRBD2 (7 bases). V was cut by 1 base and J by 4 bases, with 14 bases left in between. CDR1 is KGHSH and CDR2 is LQKENI in the germline V gene. The CDR3 consists of 16 residues. CDR3 nucleotides: TGTGCCAGCTCACCACTTGGCGGGGGCCCGTACAATGAGCAGTTCTTC. This codes for CASSPLGGGPYNEQFF.

The chain carries TRBV3-1 (or the pseudogene TRBV3-2) and TRBJ2-7; D not certain. Trimming removed 1 base from V and 5 bases from J, with 6 bases in between. CDR1 is LGHDT and CDR2 is YNNKEL in the germline V gene (reference sequence). The CDR3 is 12 amino acids. The chain's CDR3 is CASSQGGDEQYF. The DNA for the CDR3 is TGTGCCAGCAGCCAAGGAGGCGACGAGCAGTACTTC.

This chain uses TRBV27 with TRBJ2-7; perhaps TRBD2 as D (6 bases). Germline V gives CDR1 MNHEY, CDR2 SMNVEV (reference sequence). This CDR3 spans 15 amino acids. Trimming removed 4 bases at V and 6 bases at J, with 19 bases between. DNA for the CDR3: TGTGCCAGCAGTTCCACGGGGGTATCTGTTACCGAGCAGTACTTC. This translates into CASSSTGVSVTEQYF.

This rearrangement joins TRBV6-2 or TRBV6-3 to TRBJ2-1; D unresolved. This CDR3 comprises 12 residues. Trimming removed 6 bases at V and 3 bases at J, with 6 bases between. The V gene's germline CDR1 is MNHEY and CDR2 SVGEGT. The chain's CDR3 is CASSPYYNEQFF. CDR3 in DNA: TGTGCCAGCAGCCCGTACTACAATGAGCAGTTCTTC.

DNA of the CDR3: TGTGCCAGCAGCACCGGGCTAGCGGGAGAAGAAGGCACAGATACGCAGTATTTT. This sequence encodes CASSTGLAGEEGTDTQYF. V and J are TRBV7-6 and TRBJ2-3; 10 positions match TRBD2. V was clipped by 5 bases and J by 1 base; unmatched bases: 12. The CDR3 totals 18 residues. CDR1 SGHVS and CDR2 FNYEAQ come from the germline V gene.

The chain recombines TRBV7-3 with TRBJ2-7; 9 bases align to TRBD1. Per germline, CDR1 SGHTA and CDR2 FQGTGA. The V and J ends lost 0 bases and 5 bases, in that order; junction bases with no gene match: 2. There are 14 residues in the CDR3. CDR3 amino acids: CASSLTGQGNEQYF. CDR3 DNA: TGTGCCAGCAGCTTAACGGGACAGGGCAACGAGCAGTACTTC.

The rearrangement joins TRBV6-2 or TRBV6-3 to TRBJ2-6; 10 nucleotides agree with TRBD2. CDR1 is MNHEY, CDR2 SVGEGT, per germline. Trimming took 4 bases from V and 1 from J; bases not matched to a gene: 4. The CDR3 extends over 17 amino acids. For the CDR3, the DNA is TGTGCCAGCAGTTGGACTAGCGGCCTATCTGGGGCCAACGTCCTGACTTTC. Its translation is CASSWTSGLSGANVLTF.

The chain combines TRBV14 with TRBJ2-4; D possibly corresponds to TRBD2 (6 bases). V lost 3 bases, J lost 7 bases, and 19 bases lay in between. The length of the CDR3 is 16 residues. Germline lookup yields CDR1 SGHDN and CDR2 FVKESK. The CDR3 DNA reads TGTGCCAGCAGCCAGGGAGGTCAGCGGCGAGGGAACATTCAGTACTTC. It yields the protein CASSQGGQRRGNIQYF.